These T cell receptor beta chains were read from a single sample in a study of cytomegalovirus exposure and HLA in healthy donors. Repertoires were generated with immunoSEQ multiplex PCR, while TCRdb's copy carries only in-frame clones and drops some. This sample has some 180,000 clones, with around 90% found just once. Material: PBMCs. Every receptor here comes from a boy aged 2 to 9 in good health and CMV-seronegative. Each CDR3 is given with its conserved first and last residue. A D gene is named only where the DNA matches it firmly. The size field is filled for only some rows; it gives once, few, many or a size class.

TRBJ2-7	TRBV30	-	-	CAWSVFGQGYPYEQYF	TGTGCCTGGAGTGTGTTCGGGCAGGGCTATCCCTACGAGCAGTACTTC
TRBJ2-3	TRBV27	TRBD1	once	CASTWGGDSSTDTQYF	TGTGCCAGCACTTGGGGTGGGGACAGTAGCACAGATACGCAGTATTTT
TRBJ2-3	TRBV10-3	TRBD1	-	CAISGTGTDTQYF	TGTGCCATCAGTGGGACAGGGACAGATACGCAGTATTTT
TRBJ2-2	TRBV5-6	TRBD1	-	CASSLKQGANTGELFF	TGTGCCAGCAGCCTAAAACAGGGGGCCAACACCGGGGAGCTGTTTTTT
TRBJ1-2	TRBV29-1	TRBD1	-	CSTRTGGINYGYTF	TGCAGCACCCGGACAGGGGGAATTAACTATGGCTACACCTTC
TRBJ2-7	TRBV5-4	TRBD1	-	CASSRGTGGVYEQYF	TGTGCCAGCAGCCGCGGGACAGGGGGCGTCTACGAGCAGTACTTC
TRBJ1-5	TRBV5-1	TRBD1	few	CASSPRTGVNQPQHF	TGCGCCAGCAGCCCGAGGACAGGGGTCAATCAGCCCCAGCATTTT
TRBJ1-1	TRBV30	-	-	CAWSATTFMNTEAFF	TGTGCCTGGAGTGCCACTACCTTTATGAACACTGAAGCTTTCTTT
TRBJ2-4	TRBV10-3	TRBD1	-	CAISDLADRGFGNIQYF	TGTGCCATCAGTGATTTGGCGGACAGGGGGTTCGGAAACATTCAGTACTTC
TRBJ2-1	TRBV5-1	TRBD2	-	CASSGRLAGGRNEQFF	TGCGCCAGCAGCGGGAGACTAGCGGGGGGGCGCAATGAGCAGTTCTTC
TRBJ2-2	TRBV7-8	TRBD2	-	CASSLKTSGRLRGTGELFF	TGTGCCAGCAGCTTAAAAACTAGCGGGAGGCTCCGGGGCACCGGGGAGCTGTTTTTT
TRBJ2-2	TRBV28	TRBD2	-	CASSFRASGNTNTGELFF	TGTGCCAGCTCCTTCCGGGCTAGCGGGAACACGAACACCGGGGAGCTGTTTTTT
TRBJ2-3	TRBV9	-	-	CASSVGGEDTQYF	TGTGCCAGCAGCGTAGGGGGGGAGGATACGCAGTATTTT
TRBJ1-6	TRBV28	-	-	CASREGRGNSPLHF	TGTGCCAGCAGGGAGGGACGGGGAAATTCACCCCTCCACTTT
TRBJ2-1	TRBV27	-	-	CASSSGEWAYNEQFF	TGTGCCAGCAGTTCGGGTGAGTGGGCCTACAATGAGCAGTTCTTC
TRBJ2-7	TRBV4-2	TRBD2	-	CASSQSLAGGLYEQYF	TGTGCCAGCAGCCAGAGCCTAGCGGGGGGGCTCTACGAGCAGTACTTC
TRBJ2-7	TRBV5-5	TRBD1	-	CASSNWTGREQYF	TGTGCCAGCAGCAATTGGACAGGGCGGGAGCAGTACTTC
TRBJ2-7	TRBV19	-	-	CASSFLTEGSEQYF	TGTGCCAGTAGTTTCCTCACAGAAGGGAGCGAGCAGTACTTC
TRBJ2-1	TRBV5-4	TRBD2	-	CASSLSLGLAGEQFF	TGTGCCAGCAGCTTGTCCCTGGGTCTAGCGGGAGAGCAGTTCTTC
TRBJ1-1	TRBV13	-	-	CASSSDAEPEAFF	TGTGCCAGCAGCTCAGACGCGGAGCCTGAAGCTTTCTTT